The 21 T cell receptor beta chains below were found in one sample sequenced in a study of identifying expanded T cells in peripheral blood. TCRdb's copy holds only in-frame clones and misses some; the assay was immunoSEQ multiplex PCR. This table has about 80,000 clones, roughly 89% appearing once. Sequencing was done on a sample of blood. These receptors originate from a person aged 18 to 75 in good health.

V gene TRBV7-2 combines with J gene TRBJ2-7, with D possibly being TRBD2 (5 bases). The CDR3 covers 14 residues. Trimming took 5 bases from V and 5 from J, leaving 16 bases between them. CDR1 and CDR2 from the germline V gene are SGHTA and FQGNSA. The CDR3, as DNA: TGTGCCAGCAGCGCCCTTGTGGGGAGACACGAGCAGTACTTC. Translated: CASSALVGRHEQYF.

CDR3 in DNA: TGTGCCAGCTCACCAACCTCTAGCGGGAGCCTCTACGAGCAGTACTTC. Translation gives CASSPTSSGSLYEQYF. The chain joins TRBV18 to TRBJ2-7; TRBD2 agrees at 10 bases. CDR1 and CDR2 from the germline V gene are KGHSH and LQKENI. The J segment lost 3 bases and the V segment lost 2 bases, leaving 7 bases of the junction unmatched. CDR3 length: 16 amino acids.

This clone was seen only once. V gene TRBV5-4 combines with J gene TRBJ2-1; the match to TRBD2 covers 9 bases. Looked up from germline, CDR1 is SGHNT and CDR2 is YYREEE (reference sequence). This CDR3 has 16 amino acids. V was pared by 4 bases and J by 4 bases, with 9 bases of the junction left unmatched. The CDR3 coding sequence is TGTGCCAGCAGCACCGGCTCGAGCGGGGGGTACAATGAGCAGTTCTTC. Encoded protein: CASSTGSSGGYNEQFF.

The chain couples TRBV5-4 to TRBJ2-2; tentative D call: TRBD1 (6 bases). V was trimmed by 0 bases and J by 6 bases, leaving 12 bases between them. The CDR3 length is 15 residues. Germline V gene lookup returns CDR1 SGHNT and CDR2 YYREEE (reference sequence). The CDR3 sequence is CASSLDRVKAGELFF. In DNA form, the CDR3 reads TGTGCCAGCAGCTTGGACAGGGTAAAAGCCGGGGAGCTGTTTTTT.

This clone was seen only once. The rearrangement uses TRBV7-9 and TRBJ2-5; D is uncertain. Trimming took off 3 bases at V and 5 bases at J, with 1 base between the two ends. Germline CDR1 and CDR2: SEHNR and FQNEAQ (reference sequence). This CDR3 is 10 amino acids long. The CDR3 reads CASSFETQYF. The CDR3 DNA follows: TGTGCCAGCAGCTTTGAGACCCAGTACTTC.

The chain combines TRBV19 with TRBJ2-5; 10 bases are shared with TRBD1. Germline V lookup: CDR1 LNHDA, CDR2 SQIVND (reference sequence). With V trimmed by 4 bases and J by 2 bases, 4 bases remained unmatched. The CDR3 consists of 15 residues. The CDR3, as DNA: TGTGCCAGTAGTACGGGACAGGGGCGGCAAGAGACCCAGTACTTC. Translating gives CASSTGQGRQETQYF.

The J gene is TRBJ2-3, the V gene TRBV13; 9 bases align to TRBD2. This CDR3 is built from 17 residues. J was trimmed by 2 bases and V by 3 bases; bases with no gene match: 9. Germline CDR1 and CDR2: PRHDT and FYEKMQ (reference sequence). The CDR3 region has the DNA TGTGCCAGCAGCTTTGGACTAGCGCTTCTCCCCACAGATACGCAGTATTTT. Amino acids: CASSFGLALLPTDTQYF.

V usage is TRBV19 and J usage is TRBJ1-4, with TRBD1 identical over 12 bases. V shed 4 bases and J 7 bases; nucleotides not matched to a gene: 16. Germline loops: CDR1 LNHDA, CDR2 SQIVND (reference sequence). The CDR3 consists of 19 residues. CDR3 protein: CASSRGPGQGAWWSEKLFF. The CDR3 DNA sequence: TGTGCCAGTAGTAGGGGACCGGGACAGGGGGCCTGGTGGAGTGAAAAACTGTTTTTT.

This clone showed up just a few times. Compared with germline, one end of the junction differs, possibly owing to a read error. This rearrangement joins TRBV7-7 to TRBJ2-5; 12 nucleotides line up with TRBD2. Germline CDR1 is SSHAT and CDR2 is FNYEAQ (reference sequence). This CDR3 comprises 15 residues. CDR3 loop: CASSLGLAGQETQYF. Written as DNA, the CDR3 is TGTGCTAGCAGCCTCGGACTAGCGGGGCAAGAGACCCAGTACTTC.

This rearrangement joins TRBV7-2 to TRBJ2-1, with 9 bases matching TRBD2. Trimming cost V 5 bases and J 15 bases; bases outside gene matches: 8. Germline V gives CDR1 SGHTA, CDR2 FQGNSA. There are 12 residues in the CDR3. The CDR3 bases are TGTGCCAGCAGCGAATCCGGGACTAGCTGGTTCTTC. It encodes CASSESGTSWFF. Drawing the rest from reference TRBV7-2 and TRBJ2-1, the complete variable domain is GAGVSQSPSNKVTEKGKDVELRCDPISGHTALYWYRQSLGQGLEFLIYFQGNSAPDKSGLPSDRFSAERTGGSVSTLTIQRTQQEDSAVYLCASSESGTSWFFGPGTRLTVL.

The sample holds a few counts of this clone. V and J are TRBV5-4 and TRBJ2-7; 8 nucleotides align to TRBD2. The germline gives CDR1 SGHNT, CDR2 YYREEE (reference sequence). With 1 base clipped from V and 6 bases from J, the junction kept 3 bases outside the gene matches. This CDR3 is built from 13 residues. DNA of the CDR3: TGTGCCAGCAGCTTGACTAGCGGAGCCGAGCAGTACTTC. Its translation is CASSLTSGAEQYF.

The rearrangement uses TRBV5-1 and TRBJ2-3; 7 bases fit TRBD2. V was clipped by 1 base and J by 3 bases; unmatched bases: 5. CDR3 length: 15 amino acids. Germline CDR1 SGHRS, CDR2 YFSETQ. The CDR3 here is CASSLLGGWTDTQYF. The CDR3 bases are TGCGCCAGCAGCTTGTTGGGGGGGTGGACAGATACGCAGTATTTT.

The V gene is TRBV4-2, the J gene TRBJ2-1, with TRBD1 as a possible D gene (9 bases). The CDR3 totals 17 residues. V dropped 0 bases and J dropped 15 bases, with 27 bases sitting between them. From germline, CDR1 is LGHNA and CDR2 YNFKEQ. Here the CDR3 DNA reads TGTGCCAGCAGCCAAGAGGGGCAGACAGGGGGAGGCGGGAGGTGGTTCTTC. This codes for CASSQEGQTGGGGRWFF.

The chain carries TRBV5-1 and TRBJ1-2; D is possibly TRBD1 (5 bases). The ends were cut back, 0 bases at V and 4 bases at J, with 22 bases in the middle. This CDR3 contains 18 residues. The germline gives CDR1 SGHRS, CDR2 YFSETQ. The DNA of the CDR3 is TGCGCCAGCAGCTTGGGACCCGGGACGTCCGAATTGGTCTATGGCTACACCTTC. Translating it yields CASSLGPGTSELVYGYTF. The whole variable domain, remainder taken from reference TRBV5-1 and TRBJ1-2, is KAGVTQTPRYLIKTRGQQVTLSCSPISGHRSVSWYQQTPGQGLQFLFEYFSETQRNKGNFPGRFSGRQFSNSRSEMNVSTLELGDSALYLCASSLGPGTSELVYGYTFGSGTRLTVV.

This chain connects TRBV28 to TRBJ2-7, with D uncertain. The CDR3 is made up of 12 amino acids. V lost 3 bases to trimming and J lost 4 bases, with 7 bases between them. Germline CDR1 and CDR2: MDHEN and SYDVKM. The CDR3 DNA reads as TGTGCCAGCAGTTTCCTCGGGTACGAGCAGTACTTC. It yields the protein CASSFLGYEQYF.

V and J are TRBV15 and TRBJ2-7, with D perhaps TRBD2 (5 bases). The CDR3 has 15 residues. V was pared by 0 bases and J by 2 bases, with 11 bases between. The germline V gene has CDR1 LNHNV and CDR2 YYDKDF (reference sequence). The CDR3 sequence is CATSRDLGNTYEQYF. The CDR3 region has the DNA TGTGCCACCAGCAGAGATCTCGGGAATACCTACGAGCAGTACTTC.

The J gene is TRBJ1-3, the V gene TRBV5-5; D gene uncertain. Trimming stripped 4 bases from V and 2 bases from J, with 10 bases between. The CDR3 consists of 14 residues. CDR1 is SGHKS and CDR2 is YYEKEE in the germline V gene (reference sequence). In DNA form, the CDR3 reads TGTGCCAGCAGCCGGTACGCGACTGGAAACACCATATATTTT. Its translation: CASSRYATGNTIYF.

This clone showed up just once. The V gene is TRBV5-1, the J gene TRBJ2-3, with no clear D. Germline CDR1 SGHRS, CDR2 YFSETQ. V shed 0 bases and J shed 1 base, with 12 bases lying between them. This CDR3 has 16 residues. The CDR3 DNA follows: TGCGCCAGCAGCTTGGCCACGGTTTCGGGCACAGATACGCAGTATTTT. Amino acid sequence: CASSLATVSGTDTQYF. Drawing the rest from reference TRBV5-1 and TRBJ2-3, the complete variable domain is KAGVTQTPRYLIKTRGQQVTLSCSPISGHRSVSWYQQTPGQGLQFLFEYFSETQRNKGNFPGRFSGRQFSNSRSEMNVSTLELGDSALYLCASSLATVSGTDTQYFGPGTRLTVL.

This clone was counted between two and nine times. The chain combines TRBV9 with TRBJ2-2; either TRBD1 or TRBD2 may fit D (5 bases each). Germline V gives CDR1 SGDLS, CDR2 YYNGEE. This CDR3 is 15 amino acids long. The V end was cut by 3 bases, the J end by 7 bases, with 16 bases between. The CDR3 coding sequence is TGTGCCAGCAGCGCCGGGACCAGAAGGGTCGGGGAGCTGTTTTTT. Residues: CASSAGTRRVGELFF.

The chain links TRBV28 to TRBJ2-7, with D unclear. V lost 6 bases and J lost 0, with 12 bases in between. The CDR3 has 14 amino acids. Germline CDR1 reads MDHEN; CDR2 reads SYDVKM. The CDR3 DNA sequence: TGTGCCAGCAGCCGGCCGTTGGGCTCCTACGAGCAGTACTTC. Its translation: CASSRPLGSYEQYF.

V and J are TRBV9 and TRBJ2-7, with a possible D match to TRBD1 (5 bases). Germline lookup yields CDR1 SGDLS and CDR2 YYNGEE. The CDR3 has 14 residues. V was clipped by 0 bases and J by 4 bases, with 11 bases between them. Written as DNA, the CDR3 is TGTGCCAGCAGCGTAGCATCGACAGATTACGAGCAGTACTTC. Translation gives CASSVASTDYEQYF.